This T cell receptor beta chain was recovered during a study of T cell changes during pregnancy in multiple sclerosis. Germline V lookup: CDR1 SGDLS, CDR2 YYNGEE. Germline trimming cut 4 bases from V and 7 bases from J; bases unmatched to any gene: 12. The CDR3 consists of 16 residues. The repertoire was sequenced with immunoSEQ multiplex PCR; TCRdb's copy has only in-frame clones and lacks some. The sample yields nearly 110,000 clones, less than 95% seen once. This clone is a singleton in its sample. The clonotype comes from a female donor with multiple sclerosis, enrolled in a pregnancy study. Sample: peripheral blood, taken before pregnancy. This chain joins TRBV9 and TRBJ2-1; 9 nucleotides match TRBD2. CDR3 protein: CASSPLWREGQNEQFF. The CDR3, as DNA: TGTGCCAGCAGCCCGCTTTGGCGGGAGGGCCAGAATGAGCAGTTCTTC.